The 28 T cell receptor beta chains given below trace back to one sample, sequenced in a study of cytomegalovirus exposure and HLA in healthy donors. Clones were read by immunoSEQ multiplex PCR, and TCRdb kept only the in-frame ones, dropping some. The table has around 200,000 clones, approximately 83% seen once. Sequenced input: PBMCs. The receptor set was obtained from a woman between 18 and 29 years old in good health and CMV-seropositive.

The V call is TRBV5-1, the J call TRBJ2-7; TRBD2 matches at 10 bases. With V trimmed by 0 bases and J by 3 bases, 6 bases remained unmatched. The V gene's germline CDR1 is SGHRS and CDR2 YFSETQ. The CDR3 length is 16 residues. The CDR3 spells CASSLEGSGGNYEQYF. The CDR3 DNA is TGCGCCAGCAGCTTGGAGGGTAGCGGGGGGAACTACGAGCAGTACTTC.

The chain is built from TRBV6-1 and TRBJ2-7, with 10 bases identical to TRBD2. Germline V gene lookup returns CDR1 MNHNS and CDR2 SASEGT. The CDR3 runs to 14 residues. Trimming took 9 bases from V and 7 from J; bases not matched to a gene: 12. CDR3 sequence (DNA): TGTGCCAGTGGAAGGGCTAGCGGGGGATGGGAGCAGTACTTC. It codes for CASGRASGGWEQYF.

This rearrangement joins TRBV7-2 to TRBJ2-3; 13 positions agree with TRBD2. The CDR3 extends over 19 amino acids. V was clipped by 0 bases and J by 1 base; unmatched bases: 7. CDR1 is SGHTA and CDR2 is FQGNSA in the germline V gene. The CDR3 here is CASSLAARGTSGGTDTQYF. CDR3 DNA: TGTGCCAGCAGCTTAGCGGCACGAGGGACTAGCGGGGGCACAGATACGCAGTATTTT.

This CDR3 reads CASSSPGGLSSELFF. Here the CDR3 DNA reads TGTGCCAGCAGCTCCCCCGGGGGACTCAGCTCCGAGCTGTTTTTT. The chain carries TRBV9 and TRBJ2-2; possibly TRBD2 for D (6 bases). The germline V gene has CDR1 SGDLS and CDR2 YYNGEE. The CDR3 runs to 15 residues. V was shortened by 4 bases and J by 11 bases, with 21 bases between the two germline ends.

This clone showed up just once. V usage is TRBV11-2 and J usage is TRBJ2-1; D perhaps matches TRBD2 (5 bases). Deletions cut 0 bases from V and 6 bases from J, with 12 bases between. In germline, CDR1 is SGHAT, CDR2 FQNNGV. This CDR3 is built from 15 residues. CDR3 coding DNA: TGTGCCAGCAGCTTAGATCTGGACTTTGGCAATGAGCAGTTCTTC. Protein: CASSLDLDFGNEQFF.

J is TRBJ2-7 and V is TRBV18; D not certain. The CDR3 extends over 16 amino acids. Germline CDR1 is KGHSH and CDR2 is LQKENI. V was pared by 4 bases and J by 1 base, with 17 bases between. CDR3 nucleotide sequence: TGTGCCAGCTCACTAGTTAGTCTTCGCCCTTCCTACGAGCAGTACTTC. Translating it yields CASSLVSLRPSYEQYF.

The V and J genes are TRBV9 and TRBJ2-5; TRBD2 might be the D (5 bases). Trimming took 0 bases from V and 2 from J, leaving 14 bases between them. There are 16 residues in the CDR3. Germline CDR1 is SGDLS and CDR2 is YYNGEE. CDR3 coding DNA: TGTGCCAGCAGCGTAGAGGTCGGGGTTGCACAAGAGACCCAGTACTTC. This translates into CASSVEVGVAQETQYF. Looking up the rest from reference TRBV9 and TRBJ2-5 gives the full variable domain: DSGVTQTPKHLITATGQRVTLRCSPRSGDLSVYWYQQSLDQGLQFLIQYYNGEERAKGNILERFSAQQFPDLHSELNLSSLELGDSALYFCASSVEVGVAQETQYFGPGTRLLVL.

In this sample, this clone turned up once. J is TRBJ2-5 and V is TRBV6-6, with D possibly being TRBD2 (6 bases). There are 12 residues in the CDR3. Germline CDR1 is MNHNY and CDR2 is SVGAGI (reference sequence). V lost 5 bases, J lost 4 bases, and 8 bases lay in between. The CDR3 DNA sequence: TGTGCCAGCAGTCAGGGAGGAGAGACCCAGTACTTC. The encoded protein is CASSQGGETQYF.

J is TRBJ2-5 and V is TRBV7-8; unclear D gene. Trimming removed 1 base from V and 9 bases from J, with 21 bases in between. The CDR3 is 16 residues long. Germline V CDR1 and CDR2: SGHVS, FQNEAQ. The CDR3 nucleotides read TGTGCCAGCAGCTTAGAGCGTTTGTTTCCACCTCCGGCCCAGTACTTC. Its protein is CASSLERLFPPPAQYF.

The CDR3 nucleotides are TGTGCCAGCAGCTTGGAGGGTAGCGGGGGGACCTACGAGCAGTACTTC. Translation gives CASSLEGSGGTYEQYF. This chain joins TRBV5-4 and TRBJ2-7, with TRBD2 matching 10 bases. The V gene end was trimmed by 0 bases and the J gene end by 2 bases; junction bases not matched to a gene: 5. The length of the CDR3 is 16 residues. CDR1 and CDR2 (germline): SGHNT, YYREEE (reference sequence). The full variable domain, rest sourced from reference TRBV5-4 and TRBJ2-7, is ETGVTQSPTHLIKTRGQQVTLRCSSQSGHNTVSWYQQALGQGPQFIFQYYREEENGRGNFPPRFSGLQFPNYSSELNVNALELDDSALYLCASSLEGSGGTYEQYFGPGTRLTVT.

This clone was seen only a few times. This chain uses TRBV25-1 with TRBJ1-4; D is unresolved. Germline assignment: CDR1 MGHDK and CDR2 SYGVNS. This CDR3 has 11 amino acids. With 4 bases removed from V and 7 bases from J, the gap between germline ends came to 4 bases. The CDR3, as DNA: TGTGCCAGCAGTGCCGGTGAAAAACTGTTTTTT. Translating gives CASSAGEKLFF.

This clone was seen more than once but under ten times. The rearrangement links TRBV23-1 to TRBJ2-2, with D perhaps TRBD2 (6 bases). TRBV23-1 is assigned to the ORF class and has an uncertain function. V was trimmed by 0 bases and J by 5 bases, leaving 19 bases between them. The CDR3 is 18 amino acids. CDR3 DNA sequence: TGCGCCAGCAGTCAATCGGCGGGACGGGGGATGAGGACCGGGGAGCTGTTTTTT. This gives the protein CASSQSAGRGMRTGELFF.

The chain joins TRBV6-5 to TRBJ1-6, with D perhaps matching TRBD1 (6 bases). The CDR3 loop spans 15 amino acids. The V gene's germline CDR1 is MNHEY and CDR2 SVGAGI. V lost 2 bases to trimming and J lost 7 bases, with 12 bases between them. The CDR3 loop is CASSYGNRANSPLHF. In DNA, the CDR3 is TGTGCCAGCAGTTACGGGAACAGGGCGAATTCACCCCTCCACTTT.

The chain carries TRBV2 and TRBJ2-3; 8 bases align to TRBD1. The CDR3 contains 14 residues. The V segment lost 5 bases and the J segment 4 bases; nucleotides outside the gene matches: 5. Germline V gene sequence: CDR1 SNHLY, CDR2 FYNNEI. The CDR3 DNA reads as TGTGCCAGCAGTCGGGGACAGGCCTCAGATACGCAGTATTTT. It codes for CASSRGQASDTQYF.

The genes are TRBV5-1 and TRBJ2-5, with 16 positions matching TRBD2. The germline CDR1 and CDR2 sequences are SGHRS and YFSETQ. V shed 3 bases, J shed 4 bases, and the junction held 9 bases outside the gene matches. The CDR3 loop spans 18 amino acids. The CDR3 loop reads CASSSMGLAGGRRETQYF. CDR3 nucleotides: TGCGCCAGCAGCTCAATGGGACTAGCGGGGGGGCGGCGAGAGACCCAGTACTTC.

This clone was observed a handful of times. The chain joins TRBV19 to TRBJ1-1; 7 bases fit TRBD1. Germline CDR1 is LNHDA and CDR2 is SQIVND (reference sequence). V shed 7 bases and J 0 bases; nucleotides not matched to a gene: 14. This CDR3 has 17 residues. The DNA of the CDR3 is TGTGCCAGTATGGCGCGGAGGGGGCCGGGGATGAACACTGAAGCTTTCTTT. Residues: CASMARRGPGMNTEAFF.

This chain joins TRBV27 and TRBJ2-1; 8 nucleotides line up with TRBD1. The CDR3 is made up of 15 amino acids. CDR1 is MNHEY, CDR2 SMNVEV, per germline (reference sequence). The trim removed 6 bases at V and 6 bases at J, leaving 10 bases unmatched. CDR3 sequence (DNA): TGTGCCAGCAGAAAGGACAGGGTAAAATTCAATGAGCAGTTCTTC. Translated, it gives CASRKDRVKFNEQFF.

V is TRBV5-6 and J is TRBJ2-5, with 9 bases that match TRBD2. The germline V gene encodes CDR1 SGHDT and CDR2 YYEEEE. The CDR3 has 15 amino acids. V lost 2 bases, J lost 3 bases, and 5 bases stayed unmatched. The CDR3 bases are TGTGCCAGCAGCTTAGGACTAGCGTTGGAAGAGACCCAGTACTTC. Translation: CASSLGLALEETQYF.

The V and J genes are TRBV7-8 and TRBJ1-1; 8 nucleotides match TRBD1. This CDR3 region has 16 residues. The V gene end was trimmed by 1 base and the J gene end by 6 bases; junction bases not matched to a gene: 10. Per the germline V gene, CDR1 is SGHVS and CDR2 is FQNEAQ. CDR3 in DNA: TGTGCCAGCAGCTTAGGGCGGACAGGGAAATGGCCTGAAGCTTTCTTT. Residues: CASSLGRTGKWPEAFF.

For the CDR3, the DNA is TGTGCCAGCTCACCGTTATTTTTTGACAGCTTGAACACTGAAGCTTTCTTT. Translation: CASSPLFFDSLNTEAFF. The V call is TRBV18, the J call TRBJ1-1, with a weak D call TRBD1 (5 bases). Germline loops: CDR1 KGHSH, CDR2 LQKENI. The CDR3 loop spans 17 amino acids. The V end lost 3 bases, the J end lost 0 bases, and 17 bases lay between the germline ends.

V is TRBV9 and J is TRBJ1-2; possibly TRBD1 for D (6 bases). Per germline, CDR1 SGDLS and CDR2 YYNGEE. Trimming shortened V by 7 bases and J by 10 bases, and 23 bases separated the two germline ends. There are 14 residues in the CDR3. The CDR3 is CASGGSGTPTYYTF. The DNA of the CDR3 is TGTGCCAGCGGTGGGTCCGGGACACCTACCTACTACACCTTC.

V usage is TRBV5-1 and J usage is TRBJ2-3; TRBD1 matches at 7 bases. Germline values: CDR1 SGHRS, CDR2 YFSETQ. The CDR3 has 17 amino acids. The V and J ends lost 0 bases and 2 bases, in that order; junction bases with no gene match: 9. The DNA of the CDR3 is TGCGCCAGCAGCTTGGTGATAGCAGGGGGTTTCACAGATACGCAGTATTTT. Its translation is CASSLVIAGGFTDTQYF.

The chain joins TRBV7-9 to TRBJ2-2; unclear D gene. Trimming took off 8 bases at V and 8 bases at J, with 24 bases between the two ends. Per the germline V gene, CDR1 is SEHNR and CDR2 is FQNEAQ (reference sequence). The length of the CDR3 is 16 residues. CDR3: CASASPLAVGAGELFF. The CDR3 nucleotides read TGTGCCAGCGCCTCCCCGCTCGCGGTCGGCGCGGGGGAGCTGTTTTTT.

This clone was recorded only once. The chain is built from TRBV15 and TRBJ2-3; tentative D call: TRBD2 (5 bases). CDR3 length: 15 residues. The germline CDR1 and CDR2 sequences are LNHNV and YYDKDF (reference sequence). Trimming pared 1 base from V and 2 bases from J, leaving 10 bases between. The CDR3 nucleotides read TGTGCCACCAGCAGAGGGGAGCGGACCACAGATACGCAGTATTTT. Translation gives CATSRGERTTDTQYF.

The V and J genes are TRBV18 and TRBJ1-1; unclear D gene. The CDR3 extends over 14 amino acids. Germline-derived CDR1 and CDR2 are KGHSH and LQKENI. Between the trimmed V and J ends, which lost 1 base and 1 base, there was a span of 7 bases. The CDR3 here is CASSPQQTNTEAFF. The DNA for the CDR3 is TGTGCCAGCTCACCACAACAAACGAACACTGAAGCTTTCTTT. Using reference TRBV18 and TRBJ1-1 for the parts outside the CDR3, the full variable domain is NAGVMQNPRHLVRRRGQEARLRCSPMKGHSHVYWYRQLPEEGLKFMVYLQKENIIDESGMPKERFSAEFPKEGPSILRIQQVVRGDSAAYFCASSPQQTNTEAFFGQGTRLTVV.

The gene calls are TRBV25-1 and TRBJ2-7; TRBD1 matches at 7 bases. Trimming took 4 bases from V and 5 from J; bases not matched to a gene: 11. The germline V gene encodes CDR1 MGHDK and CDR2 SYGVNS. This CDR3 is built from 15 residues. The CDR3 sequence: CASSGPGTVLDEQYF. Here the CDR3 DNA reads TGTGCCAGCAGTGGCCCCGGGACAGTACTCGACGAGCAGTACTTC.

The J gene is TRBJ2-1, the V gene TRBV11-3, with 7 positions matching TRBD1. Unmatched junction bases numbered 0, after V lost 1 base and J lost 6 bases. Germline CDR1 is SGHNT and CDR2 is YENEEA. CDR3 length equals 13 residues. For the CDR3, the DNA is TGTGCCAGCAGCTTAGCAGGGGGCAATGAGCAGTTCTTC. Amino acids: CASSLAGGNEQFF.

The gene calls are TRBV4-3 and TRBJ1-6, with D hard to call. V lost 0 bases and J 7 bases, leaving 22 bases between the germline ends. The CDR3 length is 19 residues. Germline loops: CDR1 LGHNA, CDR2 YSLEER. CDR3 sequence: CASSQEPLLGGIGNSPLHF. The CDR3, as DNA: TGCGCCAGCAGCCAAGAACCTCTCTTAGGCGGGATCGGGAATTCACCCCTCCACTTT.